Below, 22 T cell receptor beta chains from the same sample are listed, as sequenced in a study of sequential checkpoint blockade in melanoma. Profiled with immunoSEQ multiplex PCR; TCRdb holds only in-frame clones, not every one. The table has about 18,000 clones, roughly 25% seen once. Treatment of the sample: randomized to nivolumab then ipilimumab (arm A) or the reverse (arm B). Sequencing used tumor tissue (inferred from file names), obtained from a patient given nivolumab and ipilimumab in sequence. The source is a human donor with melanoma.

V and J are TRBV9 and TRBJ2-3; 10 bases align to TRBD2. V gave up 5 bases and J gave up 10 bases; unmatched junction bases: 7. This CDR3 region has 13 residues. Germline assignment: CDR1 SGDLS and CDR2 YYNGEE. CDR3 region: CASSGLAGDPQYF. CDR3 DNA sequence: TGTGCCAGCAGTGGGCTAGCGGGGGATCCGCAGTATTTT. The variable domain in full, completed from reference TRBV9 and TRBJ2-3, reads DSGVTQTPKHLITATGQRVTLRCSPRSGDLSVYWYQQSLDQGLQFLIQYYNGEERAKGNILERFSAQQFPDLHSELNLSSLELGDSALYFCASSGLAGDPQYFGPGTRLTVL.

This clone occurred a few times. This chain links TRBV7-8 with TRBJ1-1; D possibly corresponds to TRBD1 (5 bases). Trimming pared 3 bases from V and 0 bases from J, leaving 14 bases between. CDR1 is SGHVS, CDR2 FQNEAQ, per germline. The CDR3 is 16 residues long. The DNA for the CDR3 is TGTGCCAGCAGCTTTATGACGGGGGGGATGAACACTGAAGCTTTCTTT. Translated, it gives CASSFMTGGMNTEAFF.

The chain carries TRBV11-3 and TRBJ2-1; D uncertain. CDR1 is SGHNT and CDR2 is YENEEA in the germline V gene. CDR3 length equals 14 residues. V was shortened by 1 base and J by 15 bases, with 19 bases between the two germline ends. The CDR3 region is CASSLGFWAGEPFF. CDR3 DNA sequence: TGTGCCAGCAGCTTAGGGTTTTGGGCCGGTGAACCGTTCTTC.

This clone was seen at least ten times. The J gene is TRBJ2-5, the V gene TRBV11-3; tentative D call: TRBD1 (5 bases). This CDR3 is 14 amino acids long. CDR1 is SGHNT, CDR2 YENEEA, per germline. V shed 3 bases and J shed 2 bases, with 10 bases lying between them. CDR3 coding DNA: TGTGCCAGCAGCTTGGGGCGGATACAAGAGACCCAGTACTTC. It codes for CASSLGRIQETQYF.

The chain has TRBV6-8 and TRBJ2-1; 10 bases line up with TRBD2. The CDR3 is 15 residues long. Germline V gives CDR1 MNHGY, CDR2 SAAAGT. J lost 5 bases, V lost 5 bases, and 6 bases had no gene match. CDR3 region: CASSDSGRGNNEQFF. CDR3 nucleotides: TGTGCCAGCAGTGACAGCGGGAGGGGCAACAATGAGCAGTTCTTC.

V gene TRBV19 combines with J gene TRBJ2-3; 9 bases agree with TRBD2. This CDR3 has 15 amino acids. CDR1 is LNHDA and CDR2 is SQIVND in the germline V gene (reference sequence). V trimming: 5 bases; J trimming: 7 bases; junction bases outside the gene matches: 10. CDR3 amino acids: CASSALAGTGHTQYF. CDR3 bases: TGTGCCAGTAGTGCCCTAGCGGGGACCGGCCATACGCAGTATTTT.

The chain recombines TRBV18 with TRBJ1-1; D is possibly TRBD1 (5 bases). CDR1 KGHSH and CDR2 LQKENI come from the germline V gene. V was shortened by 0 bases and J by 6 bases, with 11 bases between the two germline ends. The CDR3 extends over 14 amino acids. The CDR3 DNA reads TGTGCCAGCTCACCACCAACAGGTCGCCCTGAAGCTTTCTTT. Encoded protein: CASSPPTGRPEAFF.

The CDR3 nucleotides are TGTGCCTGGAGTGAACAAGACAATCAGCCCCAGCATTTT. It translates to CAWSEQDNQPQHF. The chain combines TRBV30 with TRBJ1-5; D is unclear. The CDR3 extends over 13 amino acids. The germline V gene encodes CDR1 GTSNPN and CDR2 SVGIG (reference sequence). V dropped 1 base and J dropped 3 bases, with 7 bases sitting between them.

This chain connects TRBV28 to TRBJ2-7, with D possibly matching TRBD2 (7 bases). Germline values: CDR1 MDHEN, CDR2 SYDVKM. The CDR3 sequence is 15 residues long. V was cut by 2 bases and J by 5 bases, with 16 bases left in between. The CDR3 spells CASSLEGGGRNEQYF. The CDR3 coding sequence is TGTGCCAGCAGTTTAGAGGGAGGGGGGAGGAACGAGCAGTACTTC.

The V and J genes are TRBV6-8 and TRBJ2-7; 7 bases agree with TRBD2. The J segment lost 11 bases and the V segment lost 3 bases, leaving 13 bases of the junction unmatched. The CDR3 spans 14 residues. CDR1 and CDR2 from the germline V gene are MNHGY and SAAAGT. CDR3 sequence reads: CASSYNRGRGRKYF. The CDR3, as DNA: TGTGCCAGCAGTTATAACCGGGGGAGGGGTCGAAAGTACTTC.

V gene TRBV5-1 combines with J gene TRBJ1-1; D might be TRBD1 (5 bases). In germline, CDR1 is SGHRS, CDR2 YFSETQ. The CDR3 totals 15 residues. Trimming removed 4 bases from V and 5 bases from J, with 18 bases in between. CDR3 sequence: CASSLDRGGLTEAFF. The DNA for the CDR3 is TGCGCCAGCAGCCTGGATAGGGGCGGGTTAACTGAAGCTTTCTTT.

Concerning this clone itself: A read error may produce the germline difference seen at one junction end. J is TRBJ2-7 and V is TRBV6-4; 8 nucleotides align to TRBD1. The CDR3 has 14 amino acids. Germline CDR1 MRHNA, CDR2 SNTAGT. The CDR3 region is CAISERGQDYEQYF. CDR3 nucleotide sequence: TGTGCCATCAGTGAAAGGGGACAGGACTACGAGCAGTACTTC.

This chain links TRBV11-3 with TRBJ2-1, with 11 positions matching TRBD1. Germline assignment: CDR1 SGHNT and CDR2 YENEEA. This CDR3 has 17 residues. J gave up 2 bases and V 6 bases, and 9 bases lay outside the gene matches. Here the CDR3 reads CASSLLGQGVPYNEQFF. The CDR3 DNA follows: TGTGCCAGCAGTCTTTTGGGACAGGGGGTACCCTACAATGAGCAGTTCTTC.

The chain's CDR3 is CASSPPGQDTDTQYF. Written as DNA, the CDR3 is TGCGCCAGCAGTCCCCCGGGACAGGACACAGATACGCAGTATTTT. The gene calls are TRBV23-1 and TRBJ2-3, with TRBD1 matching 8 bases. TRBV23-1 falls under the ORF class, with uncertain function. Losses at the gene ends were 4 bases for V and 2 bases for J; bases not matched to a gene: 5. The CDR3 is 15 amino acids.

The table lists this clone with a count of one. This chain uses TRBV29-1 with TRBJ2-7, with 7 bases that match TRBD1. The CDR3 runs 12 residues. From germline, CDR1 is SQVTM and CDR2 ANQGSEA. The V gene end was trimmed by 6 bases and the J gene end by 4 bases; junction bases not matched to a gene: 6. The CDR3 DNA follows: TGCAGCGTACAGGGGTCTATATACGAGCAGTACTTC. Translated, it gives CSVQGSIYEQYF.

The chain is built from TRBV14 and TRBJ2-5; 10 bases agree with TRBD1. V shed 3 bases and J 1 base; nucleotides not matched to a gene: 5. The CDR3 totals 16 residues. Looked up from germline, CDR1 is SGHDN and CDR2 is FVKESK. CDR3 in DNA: TGTGCCAGCAGCCATACAGACAGGGGGCCCCAAGAGACCCAGTACTTC. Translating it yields CASSHTDRGPQETQYF.

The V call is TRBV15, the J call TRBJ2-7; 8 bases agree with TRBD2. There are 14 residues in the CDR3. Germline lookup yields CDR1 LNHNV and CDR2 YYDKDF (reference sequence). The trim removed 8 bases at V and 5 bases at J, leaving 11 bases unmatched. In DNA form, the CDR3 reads TGTGCCACCGATTCTGGGGCGGGAGGTAACGAGCAGTACTTC. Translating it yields CATDSGAGGNEQYF.

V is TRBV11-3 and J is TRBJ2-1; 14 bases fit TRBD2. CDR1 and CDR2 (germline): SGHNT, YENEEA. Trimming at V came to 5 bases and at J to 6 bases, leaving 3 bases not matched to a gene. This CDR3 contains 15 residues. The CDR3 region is CASSPGTSGSNEQFF. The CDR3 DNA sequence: TGTGCCAGCAGCCCAGGGACTAGCGGGAGCAATGAGCAGTTCTTC.

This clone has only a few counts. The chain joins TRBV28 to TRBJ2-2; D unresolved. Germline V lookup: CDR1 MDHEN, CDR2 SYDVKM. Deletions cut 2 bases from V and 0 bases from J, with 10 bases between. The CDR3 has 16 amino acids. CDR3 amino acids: CASSLERLSNTGELFF. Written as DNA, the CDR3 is TGTGCCAGCAGTTTAGAAAGGTTATCGAACACCGGGGAGCTGTTTTTT.

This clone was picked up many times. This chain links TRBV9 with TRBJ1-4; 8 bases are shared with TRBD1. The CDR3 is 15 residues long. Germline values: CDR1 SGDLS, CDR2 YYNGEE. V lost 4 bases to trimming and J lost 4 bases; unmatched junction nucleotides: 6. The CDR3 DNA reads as TGTGCCAGCAGCTTGCAACAGGGGGGTAATGAAAAACTGTTTTTT. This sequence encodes CASSLQQGGNEKLFF.

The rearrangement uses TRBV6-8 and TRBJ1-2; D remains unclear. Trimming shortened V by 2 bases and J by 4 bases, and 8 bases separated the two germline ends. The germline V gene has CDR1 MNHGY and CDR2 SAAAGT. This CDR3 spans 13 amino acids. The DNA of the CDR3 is TGTGCCAGCAGTTACAGATGGGCCTATGGCTACACCTTC. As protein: CASSYRWAYGYTF.

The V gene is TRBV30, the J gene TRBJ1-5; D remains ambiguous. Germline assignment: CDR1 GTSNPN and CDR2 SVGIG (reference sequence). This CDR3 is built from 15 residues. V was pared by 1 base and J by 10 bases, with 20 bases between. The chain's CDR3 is CAWSDLRTTSNPQHF. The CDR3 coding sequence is TGTGCCTGGAGTGACTTGAGAACGACGAGTAACCCCCAGCATTTT.